The 19 T cell receptor beta chains given below trace back to one sample, sequenced in a study of blood T cell repertoires in COVID-19. Sequencing used immunoSEQ multiplex PCR; TCRdb keeps in-frame clones, though not all of them. The sample holds about 240,000 clones; about 90% are singletons and the top ten take 3.3%. The sample comprised PBMCs or T cells enriched from blood (not recorded which). These TCRs come from a woman aged 40-49 years with acute COVID-19.

The genes are TRBV30 and TRBJ2-5, with D possibly matching TRBD1 (6 bases). The CDR3 spans 13 residues. Germline V lookup: CDR1 GTSNPN, CDR2 SVGIG (reference sequence). Trimming cost V 2 bases and J 2 bases, with 9 bases left between them. For the CDR3, the DNA is TGTGCCTGGAGTAGAGGGGGACAAGAGACCCAGTACTTC. This sequence encodes CAWSRGGQETQYF.

The table lists this clone with a few counts. The chain employs TRBV15 and TRBJ2-1, with D possibly TRBD2 on 5 matching bases. V was clipped by 4 bases and J by 9 bases, with 10 bases between them. CDR3 length: 12 amino acids. Looked up from germline, CDR1 is LNHNV and CDR2 is YYDKDF (reference sequence). The CDR3: CATSTGETEQFF. CDR3 nucleotide sequence: TGTGCCACCAGCACCGGGGAGACTGAGCAGTTCTTC.

V is TRBV10-3 and J is TRBJ2-1, with 7 bases identical to TRBD1. This CDR3 has 13 amino acids. V was pared by 7 bases and J by 6 bases, with 6 bases of the junction left unmatched. Germline V lookup: CDR1 ENHRY, CDR2 SYGVKD. Here the CDR3 reads CAIIRQGINEQFF. CDR3 DNA sequence: TGTGCCATCATAAGACAGGGCATCAATGAGCAGTTCTTC.

In nucleotides, the CDR3 is TGTGCCAGCAGCCGGACACCCAATGAGCAGTTCTTC. Translation gives CASSRTPNEQFF. The chain links TRBV11-3 to TRBJ2-1; TRBD1 is a possible D gene (5 bases). CDR3 length: 12 residues. V lost 5 bases and J lost 6, with 8 bases in between. Germline V gene sequence: CDR1 SGHNT, CDR2 YENEEA. Complete variable domain (other parts from reference TRBV11-3 and TRBJ2-1): EAGVVQSPRYKIIEKKQPVAFWCNPISGHNTLYWYLQNLGQGPELLIRYENEEAVDDSQLPKDRFSAERLKGVDSTLKIQPAELGDSAVYLCASSRTPNEQFFGPGTRLTVL.

V is TRBV7-9 and J is TRBJ2-1; TRBD2 matches 10 bases. Unmatched junction bases numbered 8, after V lost 4 bases and J lost 8 bases. Germline CDR1 is SEHNR and CDR2 is FQNEAQ (reference sequence). This CDR3 is 15 amino acids long. CDR3 residues: CASSSLLAGYDEQFF. The CDR3, as DNA: TGTGCCAGCAGCTCGCTACTAGCGGGATACGATGAGCAGTTCTTC.

A single count supports this clone. V is TRBV5-5 and J is TRBJ2-5; no definite D call. Trimming left V 2 bases short and J 3 bases short, with 11 bases between. This CDR3 has 14 amino acids. Germline V gives CDR1 SGHKS, CDR2 YYEKEE (reference sequence). This chain's CDR3 is CASSFTIREETQYF. Here the CDR3 DNA reads TGTGCCAGCAGCTTTACAATACGGGAAGAGACCCAGTACTTC. Complete variable domain (other parts from reference TRBV5-5 and TRBJ2-5): DAGVTQSPTHLIKTRGQQVTLRCSPISGHKSVSWYQQVLGQGPQFIFQYYEKEERGRGNFPDRFSARQFPNYSSELNVNALLLGDSALYLCASSFTIREETQYFGPGTRLLVL.

This clone was detected once. V is TRBV11-2 and J is TRBJ2-7; TRBD1 matches at 10 bases. Germline V gene data show CDR1 as SGHAT and CDR2 as FQNNGV. Trimming took 4 bases from V and 4 from J; bases not matched to a gene: 4. The length of the CDR3 is 14 residues. CDR3 sequence: CASSYRDRGYEQYF. The DNA of the CDR3 is TGTGCCAGCAGCTACCGGGACAGGGGTTACGAGCAGTACTTC.

J is TRBJ2-3 and V is TRBV7-2; possible D gene TRBD1, 6 bases. Germline assignment: CDR1 SGHTA and CDR2 FQGNSA. Trimming stripped 5 bases from V and 5 bases from J, with 14 bases between. The CDR3 loop spans 14 amino acids. CDR3 region: CASSPGQGLDTQYF. CDR3 in DNA: TGTGCCAGCAGCCCAGGGCAGGGGCTAGATACGCAGTATTTT.

The chain couples TRBV5-1 to TRBJ2-2; maybe TRBD2 (7 bases). V was pared by 2 bases and J by 5 bases, with 13 bases between. The CDR3 spans 15 residues. Germline V CDR1 and CDR2: SGHRS, YFSETQ. In nucleotides, the CDR3 is TGCGCCAGCAGCTTCGGACTAGGGGGGACCGGGGAGCTGTTTTTT. Translation: CASSFGLGGTGELFF.

The rearrangement uses TRBV3-1 (or the pseudogene TRBV3-2) and TRBJ2-7; 8 bases are shared with TRBD2. The ends lost 4 bases at V and 2 bases at J; junction bases unmatched: 7. The CDR3 spans 15 residues. Germline V gives CDR1 LGHDT, CDR2 YNNKEL (reference sequence). Here the CDR3 reads CASSLPGREAYEQYF. CDR3 coding DNA: TGTGCCAGCAGCCTCCCTGGGCGGGAGGCCTACGAGCAGTACTTC.

This clone was counted at least ten times. The chain combines TRBV7-9 with TRBJ2-1; a weak D match, TRBD2 (6 bases). Trimming removed 3 bases at V and 9 bases at J, with 15 bases between. The CDR3 contains 14 residues. Germline V CDR1 and CDR2: SEHNR, FQNEAQ (reference sequence). DNA for the CDR3: TGTGCCAGCAGCTTTACAAGCGGGTTGAGTGAGCAGTTCTTC. Its protein product is CASSFTSGLSEQFF.

V is TRBV3-1 (or the pseudogene TRBV3-2) and J is TRBJ2-1; tentative D call: TRBD1 (5 bases). V was pared by 5 bases and J by 0 bases, with 11 bases between. Per the germline V gene, CDR1 is LGHDT and CDR2 is YNNKEL (reference sequence). The CDR3 is made up of 15 amino acids. Here the CDR3 reads CASSRQISSYNEQFF. The CDR3 DNA reads as TGTGCCAGCAGCAGACAGATAAGCTCCTACAATGAGCAGTTCTTC.

The CDR3 DNA is TGTGCCAGCAGCGTAAAGAAAGGACTAGCGGGAGTGAACACCGGGGAGCTGTTTTTT. It specifies CASSVKKGLAGVNTGELFF. The V and J genes are TRBV9 and TRBJ2-2; 13 bases match TRBD2. This CDR3 region has 19 residues. Looked up from germline, CDR1 is SGDLS and CDR2 is YYNGEE. J was trimmed by 1 base and V by 1 base; bases with no gene match: 7.

The rearrangement uses TRBV5-4 and TRBJ2-2; 9 positions match TRBD2. Germline V gene lookup returns CDR1 SGHNT and CDR2 YYREEE (reference sequence). Losses at the gene ends were 5 bases for V and 2 bases for J; bases not matched to a gene: 4. The CDR3 runs to 15 residues. CDR3 region: CASRGLADNTGELFF. The CDR3 DNA sequence: TGTGCCAGCAGGGGACTAGCTGATAACACCGGGGAGCTGTTTTTT. Full variable domain (rest looked up from reference TRBV5-4 and TRBJ2-2): ETGVTQSPTHLIKTRGQQVTLRCSSQSGHNTVSWYQQALGQGPQFIFQYYREEENGRGNFPPRFSGLQFPNYSSELNVNALELDDSALYLCASRGLADNTGELFFGEGSRLTVL.

V is TRBV7-5 and J is TRBJ2-1; no DNA check was done on the table's D call, TRBD2. TRBV7-5 is a known pseudogene. The CDR3 contains 15 residues. In nucleotides, the CDR3 is TGTGTCAGAAGCTTCATGATCGGGGGAGGGCTTGAGCAGTTCTTC. Amino acids: CVRSFMIGGGLEQFF.

The chain uses TRBV5-4 and TRBJ2-1; a possible D gene is TRBD2 (7 bases). This CDR3 has 16 amino acids. Trimming cost V 4 bases and J 5 bases, with 19 bases left between them. The V gene's germline CDR1 is SGHNT and CDR2 YYREEE (reference sequence). The CDR3 nucleotides are TGTGCCAGCAGCACCGTAGCGGGTGGGGACAACAATGAGCAGTTCTTC. Its translation is CASSTVAGGDNNEQFF.

This chain joins TRBV11-2 and TRBJ1-4; 8 nucleotides match TRBD1. This CDR3 is built from 17 residues. Germline V gene sequence: CDR1 SGHAT, CDR2 FQNNGV. Trimming at V came to 1 base and at J to 4 bases, leaving 8 bases not matched to a gene. CDR3 coding DNA: TGTGCCAGCAGCTTAGGGAACAGGGGGATAAGTAATGAAAAACTGTTTTTT. Residues: CASSLGNRGISNEKLFF.

V usage is TRBV11-3 and J usage is TRBJ2-1, with 9 bases lining up with TRBD1. The V and J ends lost 1 base and 9 bases, in that order; junction bases with no gene match: 13. CDR3 length: 17 residues. Germline V gene sequence: CDR1 SGHNT, CDR2 YENEEA. CDR3 sequence: CASSLATGGFFLGEQFF. CDR3 nucleotides: TGTGCCAGCAGCTTAGCCACAGGGGGCTTTTTTTTAGGTGAGCAGTTCTTC.

The chain recombines TRBV27 with TRBJ1-5, with D maybe TRBD1 (6 bases). Trimming shortened V by 0 bases and J by 2 bases, and 8 bases separated the two germline ends. The germline V gene has CDR1 MNHEY and CDR2 SMNVEV (reference sequence). This CDR3 has 15 amino acids. This CDR3 is CASSLSPGGNQPQHF. For the CDR3, the DNA is TGTGCCAGCAGTTTATCCCCAGGGGGCAATCAGCCCCAGCATTTT.